This entry concerns a single TCR beta chain. This clonotype was detected a few times. Its recognized antigen is unknown. The input lacks base qualities; no much larger clone sits a single base away. V is cut by 5 bases and J by 5 bases, and the space between the germline ends is 21 bases. From a lookup of the germline V gene (reference sequence), CDR1 and CDR2 are DFQATT and SNEGSKA. The CDR3, from cysteine to phenylalanine, totals 15 residues. Just CDR3 DNA is preserved here, 45 bases in frame from base 1. TCR cDNA was synthesized by 5'RACE template switching, through which a universal primer site and unique molecular identifiers were introduced. Priming of cDNA synthesis was performed from both the TCR alpha and TCR beta constant segments. Two PCR steps were used to amplify libraries, with sample barcodes and sequencing adapters being added in the second step. Sequencing of libraries was performed on Illumina HiSeq 2500 (2x100 bp) or NovaSeq (2x150 bp). The authors' analysis ran thus. Reads were demultiplexed and collapsed into UMI consensus sequences with MIGEC, and V(D)J alignment was performed with MiXCR. Vaccine-responding clonotypes were defined with edgeR using replicate PBMC samples, requiring FDR below 0.01 and a log2 fold change above 5 up to day 15. CD4 or CD8 identity was assigned to each bulk clonotype according to whether the clonotype was present at higher abundance in the sequenced CD4 repertoire or the sequenced CD8 repertoire. TCRdb reworked the public reads: Q25 trimming with fastp, MiXCR clone assembly, productive beta chains retained. Rows merge per CDR3 protein into single entries with the most common DNA and genes. The V and J calls reflect TCRdb's pipeline rather than the authors' work. This sample is represented by under 600,000 distinct CDR3 sequences; less than 25% of them were singletons. Roughly a sixth of the sample rests with the top ten.

This sample is drawn from a study of T cells after yellow fever vaccination (dated by TCRdb to between 2018 and 2020). General notes on the study: The SMART-Seq v4 Ultra Low Input RNA kit was used to prepare libraries from fractions with low cell numbers. Two healthy male donors, one aged 18 to 30 and one aged 30 to 40 years, made up the cohort. Blood was collected at multiple timepoints before and after primary and secondary immunization, and bulk PBMC replicates and cell subsets were isolated. To track T-cell clones before and after primary and booster YFV17D yellow fever vaccination, bulk TCR alpha and beta repertoires were sequenced longitudinally. Overall study outcomes, separate from this receptor: Computational filtering was required because FACS-sorted repertoires could contain abundant contaminating clonotypes from the bulk population. After the booster, most clones that had expanded after primary vaccination were detected again (approximately 96% of CD4 and around 88% of CD8), suggesting broad maintenance of memory. A small fraction of clonotypes appeared in both the CD4 and CD8 compartments, likely as a result of convergent recombination. Compared with the primary T-cell response, the secondary T-cell response was faster but weaker, reaching its peak on day 5 rather than on day 15. Because only a couple of donors were included in the study, the extent to which the findings can be generalized is limited.

The intended sense of this specimen's treatment or condition label: live attenuated yellow fever vaccine strain. At each blood-draw timepoint, two biological replicates of bulk PBMCs were collected. PBMCs were isolated from peripheral blood using a standard Ficoll-Paque protocol. TriZol was used to extract RNA from bulk PBMCs, from CD4 and CD8 fractions, and from dextramer-positive and dextramer-negative fractions. Here the sequenced sample was PBMCs, taken approximately 20 days after the first yellow fever vaccination. This TCR was sampled from a man aged 18 to 29 who received the YFV17D yellow fever vaccine. The sequence is built from TRBV20-1 and TRBJ2-5; the D region possibly corresponds to TRBD2 (6 bases align). The DNA sequence is TGCAGTGCTTATATGGCCTTGGCGGGGTTGGAGACCCAGTACTTC. Its protein product is CSAYMALAGLETQYF.